A single sample gave rise to the 30 T cell receptor beta chains below, sequenced in a study of T cell responses to AZD1222 COVID-19 vaccine. Libraries were prepared by immunoSEQ multiplex PCR; TCRdb keeps only in-frame clonotypes and omits some of them. The repertoire includes around 66,000 clones, roughly 90% of them detected once, and 15% to 20% sits in the top ten. Source: peripheral blood, taken on day 0 of AZD1222 vaccination. These receptors originate from an adult in good health.

The J gene is TRBJ1-1, the V gene TRBV7-3; D gene unclear. CDR1 SGHTA and CDR2 FQGTGA come from the germline V gene. V lost 2 bases and J 4 bases, leaving 14 bases between the germline ends. The CDR3 totals 15 residues. CDR3 in DNA: TGTGCCAGCAGCTTATCGGGAGGATCGGCCACTGAAGCTTTCTTT. Translation gives CASSLSGGSATEAFF. The whole variable domain, filled in from reference TRBV7-3 and TRBJ1-1, reads GAGVSQTPSNKVTEKGKYVELRCDPISGHTALYWYRQSLGQGPEFLIYFQGTGAADDSGLPNDRFFAVRPEGSVSTLKIQRTERGDSAVYLCASSLSGGSATEAFFGQGTRLTVV.

The J gene is TRBJ1-5, the V gene TRBV19; D gene uncertain. CDR1 and CDR2 (germline): LNHDA, SQIVND (reference sequence). The germline V and J ends were trimmed by 9 bases and 0 bases, with 15 bases remaining between them. This CDR3 is built from 15 residues. The DNA for the CDR3 is TGTGCCAGCGGGGTAGGCGGGGATAGCAATCAGCCCCAGCATTTT. This translates into CASGVGGDSNQPQHF. The full variable domain, in which reference TRBV19 and TRBJ1-5 provide the parts outside the CDR3, is DGGITQSPKYLFRKEGQNVTLSCEQNLNHDAMYWYRQDPGQGLRLIYYSQIVNDFQKGDIAEGYSVSREKKESFPLTVTSAQKNPTAFYLCASGVGGDSNQPQHFGDGTRLSIL.

The rearrangement joins TRBV14 to TRBJ1-3; D remains ambiguous. Germline CDR1 is SGHDN and CDR2 is FVKESK. Trimming stripped 4 bases from V and 4 bases from J, with 8 bases between. The CDR3 has 13 residues. Here the CDR3 DNA reads TGTGCCAGCAGCCCTCGGTTGGGAAACACCATATATTTT. Translated, it gives CASSPRLGNTIYF.

The chain links TRBV5-8 to TRBJ1-1; D not resolved. The CDR3 spans 16 residues. The germline V gene encodes CDR1 SGHTS and CDR2 YDEGEE. Between the trimmed V and J ends, which lost 4 bases and 0 bases, there was a span of 16 bases. The CDR3 spells CASSPLLAEMNTEAFF. The CDR3 coding sequence is TGTGCCAGCAGCCCGCTTCTAGCAGAGATGAACACTGAAGCTTTCTTT. The full variable domain, its missing parts supplied by reference TRBV5-8 and TRBJ1-1, is EAGVTQSPTHLIKTRGQQATLRCSPISGHTSVYWYQQALGLGLQFLLWYDEGEERNRGNFPPRFSGRQFPNYSSELNVNALELEDSALYLCASSPLLAEMNTEAFFGQGTRLTVV.

The chain joins TRBV4-3 to TRBJ1-5; D not resolved. V was trimmed by 1 base and J by 4 bases, leaving 11 bases between them. The germline CDR1 and CDR2 sequences are LGHNA and YSLEER. The CDR3 is 15 amino acids. CDR3 nucleotides: TGCGCCAGCAGCCAAGCCAGAGGTTTTAATCAGCCCCAGCATTTT. Its translation: CASSQARGFNQPQHF.

In its sample, this clone was seen a few times. This rearrangement joins TRBV10-2 to TRBJ1-2; D is unresolved. CDR3 length: 14 residues. The germline V gene encodes CDR1 WSHSY and CDR2 SAAADI. With 1 base removed from V and 4 bases from J, the gap between germline ends came to 10 bases. CDR3 residues: CASSEYKEAYGYTF. The CDR3 DNA reads as TGCGCCAGCAGTGAGTACAAGGAGGCCTATGGCTACACCTTC.

The chain uses TRBV5-6 and TRBJ2-1; no clear D gene. The V end lost 0 bases, the J end lost 3 bases, and 7 bases lay between the germline ends. There are 14 residues in the CDR3. Per the germline V gene, CDR1 is SGHDT and CDR2 is YYEEEE. Written as DNA, the CDR3 is TGTGCCAGCAGCTTGGGGCTGGGCTACAATGAGCAGTTCTTC. It is translated as CASSLGLGYNEQFF. The complete variable domain, with remaining parts taken from reference TRBV5-6 and TRBJ2-1, reads DAGVTQSPTHLIKTRGQQVTLRCSPKSGHDTVSWYQQALGQGPQFIFQYYEEEERQRGNFPDRFSGHQFPNYSSELNVNALLLGDSALYLCASSLGLGYNEQFFGPGTRLTVL.

V usage is TRBV5-1 and J usage is TRBJ1-2; 7 nucleotides agree with TRBD1. Looked up from germline, CDR1 is SGHRS and CDR2 is YFSETQ. The CDR3 has 13 amino acids. V lost 4 bases, J lost 4 bases, and 4 bases stayed unmatched. For the CDR3, the DNA is TGCGCCAGCAGCCAGGGACAGACCTATGGCTACACCTTC. It specifies CASSQGQTYGYTF. The entire variable domain, with the rest obtained from reference TRBV5-1 and TRBJ1-2, is as follows: KAGVTQTPRYLIKTRGQQVTLSCSPISGHRSVSWYQQTPGQGLQFLFEYFSETQRNKGNFPGRFSGRQFSNSRSEMNVSTLELGDSALYLCASSQGQTYGYTFGSGTRLTVV.

CDR3 protein: CASSLSHGTGYGYTF. DNA for the CDR3: TGTGCCAGTAGTCTCTCCCACGGGACAGGATATGGCTACACCTTC. This rearrangement joins TRBV19 to TRBJ1-2; 8 bases match TRBD1. V was pared by 5 bases and J by 5 bases, with 10 bases of the junction left unmatched. This CDR3 has 15 residues. Looked up from germline, CDR1 is LNHDA and CDR2 is SQIVND (reference sequence).

The chain carries TRBV20-1 and TRBJ2-7; D is ambiguous. CDR3 length: 11 amino acids. The ends were cut back, 4 bases at V and 7 bases at J, with 11 bases in the middle. The germline gives CDR1 DFQATT, CDR2 SNEGSKA (reference sequence). CDR3 sequence reads: CSANPVGEQYF. The CDR3 nucleotides read TGCAGTGCTAACCCCGTAGGTGAGCAGTACTTC.

The rearrangement links TRBV4-3 to TRBJ1-5; tentative D call: TRBD1 (6 bases). CDR3 size: 16 residues. Per the germline V gene, CDR1 is LGHNA and CDR2 is YSLEER. Trimming shortened V by 0 bases and J by 2 bases, and 11 bases separated the two germline ends. The CDR3, as DNA: TGCGCCAGCAGCCAAGATCTCAGGGGTGGCAATCAGCCCCAGCATTTT. This translates into CASSQDLRGGNQPQHF.

The chain employs TRBV28 and TRBJ1-5, with 9 nucleotides matching TRBD1. The length of the CDR3 is 16 residues. Trimming took 5 bases from V and 7 from J; bases not matched to a gene: 12. CDR1 is MDHEN and CDR2 is SYDVKM in the germline V gene. The CDR3 region is CASSPPTGGSRQPQHF. CDR3 nucleotide sequence: TGTGCCAGCAGTCCACCTACAGGGGGCTCTAGGCAGCCCCAGCATTTT.

The gene calls are TRBV6-1 and TRBJ2-3, with 9 bases aligning to TRBD2. V gave up 0 bases and J gave up 2 bases; unmatched junction bases: 3. The germline CDR1 and CDR2 sequences are MNHNS and SASEGT. There are 16 residues in the CDR3. CDR3 sequence reads: CASSEAASGVTDTQYF. The CDR3 DNA follows: TGTGCCAGCAGTGAAGCGGCTAGCGGGGTCACAGATACGCAGTATTTT.

The V gene is TRBV16, the J gene TRBJ1-5; D is ambiguous. Trimming took off 0 bases at V and 4 bases at J, with 7 bases between the two ends. CDR1 and CDR2 from the germline V gene are KGHSY and FQNENV. The CDR3 sequence is 14 residues long. CDR3 sequence reads: CASSQSPGNQPQHF. DNA for the CDR3: TGTGCCAGCAGCCAATCGCCCGGGAATCAGCCCCAGCATTTT.

The V gene is TRBV4-2, the J gene TRBJ1-2; 7 bases match TRBD1. The CDR3 runs to 15 residues. The germline CDR1 and CDR2 sequences are LGHNA and YNFKEQ. Trimming cost V 3 bases and J 2 bases; bases outside gene matches: 6. DNA for the CDR3: TGTGCCAGCAGCCAGCGCGACAGGGACAACTATGGCTACACCTTC. It is translated as CASSQRDRDNYGYTF.

The chain couples TRBV3-1 (or the pseudogene TRBV3-2) to TRBJ1-3; 12 nucleotides agree with TRBD1. Germline lookup yields CDR1 LGHDT and CDR2 YNNKEL (reference sequence). The CDR3 covers 17 residues. V shed 4 bases, J shed 4 bases, and the junction held 8 bases outside the gene matches. The CDR3 DNA is TGTGCCAGCAGCCGAACGGGACAGGGGGCCTCGGGAAACACCATATATTTT. Translated: CASSRTGQGASGNTIYF.

The table lists this clone with a few counts. The chain combines TRBV5-4 with TRBJ1-6, with 8 bases lining up with TRBD1. Germline values: CDR1 SGHNT, CDR2 YYREEE (reference sequence). The CDR3 runs 17 residues. J gave up 0 bases and V 2 bases, and 4 bases lay outside the gene matches. CDR3 protein: CASSFRTGSSYNSPLHF. For the CDR3, the DNA is TGTGCCAGCAGCTTCCGGACAGGGAGCTCCTATAATTCACCCCTCCACTTT. The whole variable domain, remainder taken from reference TRBV5-4 and TRBJ1-6, is ETGVTQSPTHLIKTRGQQVTLRCSSQSGHNTVSWYQQALGQGPQFIFQYYREEENGRGNFPPRFSGLQFPNYSSELNVNALELDDSALYLCASSFRTGSSYNSPLHFGNGTRLTVT.

This chain uses TRBV9 with TRBJ1-1; unclear D gene. Germline lookup yields CDR1 SGDLS and CDR2 YYNGEE. There are 14 residues in the CDR3. V was trimmed by 3 bases and J by 6 bases, leaving 15 bases between them. This CDR3 reads CASSGPARFSEAFF. For the CDR3, the DNA is TGTGCCAGCAGCGGTCCCGCCAGGTTCTCTGAAGCTTTCTTT.

The chain carries TRBV7-2 and TRBJ1-6; 8 nucleotides line up with TRBD1. The CDR3 is 18 residues long. With 1 base clipped from V and 10 bases from J, the junction kept 15 bases outside the gene matches. CDR1 SGHTA and CDR2 FQGNSA come from the germline V gene. CDR3 region: CASSLGIGTGGRTSPLHF. The CDR3 nucleotides are TGTGCCAGCAGCTTAGGGATTGGGACAGGAGGGCGAACCTCACCCCTCCACTTT.

This chain uses TRBV7-6 with TRBJ1-1; maybe TRBD1 (5 bases). Between the trimmed V and J ends, which lost 5 bases and 0 bases, there was a span of 22 bases. CDR3 length: 18 residues. Germline assignment: CDR1 SGHVS and CDR2 FNYEAQ. The CDR3 DNA reads TGTGCCAGCAGCCGCCTCAGGGAAAATTCGTTCATGAACACTGAAGCTTTCTTT. Protein sequence: CASSRLRENSFMNTEAFF. The complete variable domain, with remaining parts taken from reference TRBV7-6 and TRBJ1-1, reads GAGVSQSPRYKVTKRGQDVALRCDPISGHVSLYWYRQALGQGPEFLTYFNYEAQQDKSGLPNDRFSAERPEGSISTLTIQRTEQRDSAMYRCASSRLRENSFMNTEAFFGQGTRLTVV.

This clone was counted once. The chain is built from TRBV11-3 and TRBJ2-7, with TRBD1 matching 8 bases. The junction had 7 bases not matched to a gene; V was cut back by 4 bases and J by 2 bases. CDR1 SGHNT and CDR2 YENEEA come from the germline V gene. This CDR3 is 15 amino acids long. The CDR3 nucleotides are TGTGCCAGCAGCTCCCGACAGGGGCACACCTACGAGCAGTACTTC. Its translation is CASSSRQGHTYEQYF.

The chain joins TRBV9 to TRBJ1-2; a weak D match, TRBD1 (6 bases). The CDR3 is 15 residues long. With 0 bases removed from V and 4 bases from J, the gap between germline ends came to 13 bases. Germline CDR1 and CDR2: SGDLS and YYNGEE. CDR3 residues: CASSVDGQSFYGYTF. The CDR3 DNA is TGTGCCAGCAGCGTAGATGGACAGTCCTTCTATGGCTACACCTTC.

Only a few counts were recorded for this clone. This sequence joins TRBV11-2 and TRBJ1-1; D might be TRBD1 (5 bases). Trimming removed 3 bases from V and 1 base from J, with 9 bases in between. Germline loops: CDR1 SGHAT, CDR2 FQNNGV. CDR3 length equals 14 residues. The DNA for the CDR3 is TGTGCCAGCAGCTTGACAGACCAGAACACTGAAGCTTTCTTT. This translates into CASSLTDQNTEAFF.

This sequence joins TRBV3-1 (or the pseudogene TRBV3-2) and TRBJ1-5; D not resolved. Germline loops: CDR1 LGHDT, CDR2 YNNKEL (reference sequence). Trimming stripped 0 bases from V and 2 bases from J, with 5 bases between. CDR3 length: 14 residues. The CDR3 loop is CASSQDGRNQPQHF. CDR3 DNA sequence: TGTGCCAGCAGCCAAGACGGACGCAATCAGCCCCAGCATTTT.

For the CDR3, the DNA is TGTGCCAGCAGGCAACAGCCAGTAAGGGCCTACGAGCAGTACTTC. This gives the protein CASRQQPVRAYEQYF. The gene calls are TRBV2 and TRBJ2-7; D is ambiguous. The germline V gene encodes CDR1 SNHLY and CDR2 FYNNEI. Trimming took 6 bases from V and 2 from J, leaving 17 bases between them. This CDR3 has 15 amino acids.

This rearrangement joins TRBV27 to TRBJ1-5, with a tentative D call TRBD1 (6 bases). The CDR3 length is 15 residues. The V gene's germline CDR1 is MNHEY and CDR2 SMNVEV (reference sequence). V was clipped by 7 bases and J by 2 bases, with 15 bases between them. CDR3 in amino acids: CASIAQGLRNQPQHF. Here the CDR3 DNA reads TGTGCCAGCATCGCACAGGGCCTCCGCAATCAGCCCCAGCATTTT.

The chain joins TRBV5-1 to TRBJ1-2; D ambiguous. CDR1 and CDR2 from the germline V gene are SGHRS and YFSETQ. The CDR3 covers 14 residues. V was cut by 4 bases and J by 2 bases, with 12 bases left in between. This CDR3 reads CASSPSGTNYGYTF. The CDR3 DNA reads TGCGCCAGCAGCCCCTCTGGTACGAACTATGGCTACACCTTC.

The V call is TRBV11-3, the J call TRBJ1-1; possible D gene TRBD1, 5 bases. This CDR3 spans 14 amino acids. Germline values: CDR1 SGHNT, CDR2 YENEEA. Trimming shortened V by 2 bases and J by 6 bases, and 13 bases separated the two germline ends. CDR3 sequence reads: CASSLSGEVAEAFF. The CDR3 DNA follows: TGTGCCAGCAGCTTATCGGGGGAAGTGGCTGAAGCTTTCTTT.

This clone was seen once. The rearrangement uses TRBV28 and TRBJ1-2, with D unclear. Germline CDR1 reads MDHEN; CDR2 reads SYDVKM. Trimming cost V 5 bases and J 3 bases, with 10 bases left between them. CDR3 length equals 13 residues. DNA for the CDR3: TGTGCCAGCAGTCTGACATCTGACTATGGCTACACCTTC. Protein: CASSLTSDYGYTF.

The chain joins TRBV15 to TRBJ2-1; 8 positions match TRBD2. Trimming cost V 5 bases and J 3 bases; bases outside gene matches: 9. CDR3 length: 16 amino acids. Germline CDR1 LNHNV, CDR2 YYDKDF (reference sequence). CDR3 in amino acids: CATSLLADPLYNEQFF. CDR3 bases: TGTGCCACCAGCTTACTAGCGGACCCGCTCTACAATGAGCAGTTCTTC.